This T cell receptor beta chain comes out of a study of identical twins. Findings and caveats of the study: Out-of-frame alpha sequences that twins shared showed excess low generation probability. The degree of excess twin sharing was weaker in beta out-of-frame sequences. Findings depended on cross-sectional statistics rather than tracking the same donors.

The sample holds many counts of this clonotype. Its antigen is undetermined. At one end the junction does not follow the germline gene, possibly because of a read error. Looked up from germline, CDR1 is MNHEY and CDR2 is SMNVEV (reference sequence). The CDR3 covers 12 residues. cDNA carried unique molecular identifiers, and a universal primer site was added by template switching. TCRdb fed the 5' RACE reads into MiXCR, producing one record per CDR3 protein. The data hold hundreds of thousands of distinct CDR3 sequences, with around 6% observed a single time. Sequenced input: naive T cells sorted from blood. This receptor was identified in a man aged 18 to 30 in good health. The chain is built from TRBV27 and TRBJ2-3, with D possibly matching TRBD2 (6 bases). The CDR3 loop reads CASSATGDSYLF. As DNA, the CDR3 is TGTGCCAGCAGCGCCACGGGGGACTCGTACTTGTTT.